This TCR beta chain was recorded in a study of blood T cell repertoires in COVID-19. Across the whole study: The samples span acute and convalescent COVID-19 from the United States, Italy and Spain. In each case, the material was cDNA or gDNA derived from T cells, B-cell-depleted T cells, or PBMCs.

Original processing methods: Reference gene primers were amplified, and this amplification served to estimate nucleated cell counts. The repertoire was sequenced with immunoSEQ multiplex PCR; TCRdb's copy has only in-frame clones and lacks some. V, J and clone size are taken as reported in that table, and D and trimming were inferred from the DNA itself. Of around 160,000 clones detected, about 86% appear once; the ten largest clones hold around 8.2%. The CDR3 contains 15 residues. This rearrangement joins TRBV21-1 to TRBJ2-1; the D call in the table, TRBD2, was not verified against the DNA. TRBV21-1 is noted as a pseudogene. Specimen: peripheral blood. The TCR sequence derives from a man aged 55 to 70 with acute or convalescent COVID-19. The CDR3 sequence is CASNAGSLLNNEQFF. CDR3 DNA sequence: TGTGCCAGCAACGCGGGGTCCCTTTTAAATAATGAGCAGTTCTTC.